This T cell receptor beta chain was found in a study of blood T cell repertoires in COVID-19 (TCRdb year 2020). In the study overall: The collaborator samples originated in the United States, Italy and Spain and spanned the acute and convalescent phases of COVID-19. The prospective study material was composed of cDNA or gDNA derived from T cells, B-cell-depleted T cells, or PBMCs. The dataset comprised deeply sampled blood TCRbeta repertoires from subjects exposed to, actively infected with, or recovered from COVID-19. The repertoires were released in a freely available public database intended as a resource for research on the immune response to SARS-CoV-2. The samples were drawn from two sources: the first 160 participants of the ongoing ImmuneRACE study, and 1,000 to 1,500 subjects contributed by 6 global collaborators. Sample metadata almost always included a de-identified subject ID, COVID-19 status, age in years and sex. HLA class I and class II types, where available, came from metadata supplied by the sample provider rather than from assay-based typing.

TCRbeta CDR3 regions were amplified from genomic DNA using the immunoSEQ Assay, a bias-controlled multiplex PCR. Under the source paper's analysis protocol: Within the assay, amplification of reference gene primers was used to estimate how many nucleated cells each sample contained. To quantify the absolute abundance of each unique TCRbeta CDR3 rearrangement, sequence reads were collapsed and filtered. Productive Simpson clonality was computed per sample as the square root of Simpson's diversity index over productive rearrangements. This immuneACCESS table, as held by TCRdb, lists in-frame sequences with V and J called but not all clones. Of the missing ones, under half trace to an unresolved V gene in checked studies; the others have no known cause. D and trimming come from the DNA, and the V and J calls and clone size come from that table. This sample holds just over 60,000 clones; around 80% were observed only once. Clones ranked in the top ten supply under 25% of the sample.

Study-wide conclusions, independent of this receptor: Clinical and demographic metadata were provided uncurated, with the amount varying by source and participant.

From the cysteine up to the phenylalanine, the CDR3 has a length of 14 residues. Just CDR3 DNA is preserved here, 42 bases in frame from base 1. The germline V gene (reference sequence) provides CDR1 SSHAT and CDR2 FNYEAQ. One collaborating source in Seattle enrolled patients while the patients were actively infected and followed the patients over time throughout the course of disease. Whole blood was collected in K2EDTA tubes by collaborating institutions according to the institutions' own protocols. For TCRbeta analysis, collaborators shipped samples as frozen whole blood, isolated PBMCs, or DNA extracted from either of those sample types. Concerning this clone itself: The specificity of this receptor is unknown. One end of the junction fails to match germline, which may point to a read error.

The chain links TRBV7-7 with TRBJ2-3; 11 central bases correspond to TRBD1. This clonotype originated in a man aged 25-45 years with COVID-19, enrolled during active disease. The sequencing input was peripheral blood. The CDR3: CASSLGTGGHTQYF. The nucleotide sequence reads as follows: TGTGCTAGCAGCCTCGGGACAGGGGGTCATACGCAGTATTTT.